This T cell receptor beta chain came from a study of regulatory T cells in long-lasting Graves disease. iRepertoire HTBI primers and Arm-PCR of CDR3 regions built TCR beta libraries. A single record per CDR3 protein comes from TCRdb applying MiXCR to the multiplex PCR reads. The sample consists of roughly 510,000 distinct CDR3 sequences, 16% of them appearing once. In its sample, this clonotype was seen many times. The sample's time point: newly diagnosed GD, antithyroid drugs for less than 3 months. From PBMCs, RNA was extracted and then used to make the TCR library. This same sample was also part of a study on T cells in Graves' hyperthyroidism and ophthalmopathy.

This TCR was sampled from a young man with Graves disease. Source: peripheral blood mononuclear cells (PBMCs), taken at new diagnosis, from a patient treated with antithyroid drugs.

Here the CDR3 DNA reads TGTGCCAGCAGTTCTGGGGGGTGGTACGAGCAGTACTTC. It yields the protein CASSSGGWYEQYF. The chain employs TRBV6-9 and TRBJ2-7; TRBD2 is a possible D gene (6 bases). Trimming took off 4 bases at V and 4 bases at J, with 11 bases between the two ends. Germline V gene sequence: CDR1 MNHGY, CDR2 SVAAGI. This CDR3 region has 13 residues.